This record looks at one T cell receptor beta chain sequence and its context. The data derive from a study of shared T cell receptors in the human thymus. With 6 bases removed from V and 10 bases from J, the gap between germline ends came to 12 bases. Germline V lookup: CDR1 MDHEN, CDR2 SYDVKM. This CDR3 region has 12 residues. Repertoires were generated with immunoSEQ multiplex PCR, while TCRdb's copy carries only in-frame clones and drops some. The sample lists about 660,000 clones, around 87% occurring once. Separately, the same data were catalogued under a study of human thymus T cells. That publication notes: Those donating were healthy Finnish infants in corrective surgery for congenital heart defects. Obtained as resections during corrective heart surgery, the thymus tissue was then studied. Blood and thymic repertoires both appeared biased in V and J gene usage. Thymic repertoires from unrelated individuals overlapped highly, related research reported.

The chain recombines TRBV28 with TRBJ2-2; D is uncertain. The receptor's source is a boy in the first two years of life with a congenital heart defect. Sequencing was performed on thymocytes. The CDR3, as DNA: TGTGCCAGCAGCCCACTCTTCAAGGAGCTGTTTTTT. Amino acid sequence: CASSPLFKELFF.